The 12 T cell receptor beta chains reported below all come from one sample, sequenced in a study of blood T cell repertoires in COVID-19. Clones were read by immunoSEQ multiplex PCR, and TCRdb kept only the in-frame ones, dropping some. The table records over 120,000 clones, around 72% of them present only once. The sequenced sample was peripheral blood. These receptors were collected from a woman in her fifties or sixties with acute or convalescent COVID-19.

The chain combines TRBV5-1 with TRBJ2-3; 12 nucleotides align to TRBD2. V gave up 3 bases and J gave up 2 bases; unmatched junction bases: 10. This CDR3 spans 18 amino acids. Germline values: CDR1 SGHRS, CDR2 YFSETQ. The CDR3, as DNA: TGCGCCAGCAGCTCCGGACTAGCGGGAAGGTACACCACAGATACGCAGTATTTT. Translation gives CASSSGLAGRYTTDTQYF. The full variable domain, completed using reference TRBV5-1 and TRBJ2-3, is KAGVTQTPRYLIKTRGQQVTLSCSPISGHRSVSWYQQTPGQGLQFLFEYFSETQRNKGNFPGRFSGRQFSNSRSEMNVSTLELGDSALYLCASSSGLAGRYTTDTQYFGPGTRLTVL.

The genes are TRBV23-1 and TRBJ1-2, with 8 bases matching TRBD1. TRBV23-1 qualifies as an ORF whose function is uncertain. The V and J ends lost 0 bases and 10 bases, in that order; junction bases with no gene match: 4. The CDR3 contains 13 residues. The DNA for the CDR3 is TGCGCCAGCAGTCAATCTGGGGACAGGAACTACACCTTC. Amino acids: CASSQSGDRNYTF.

The V call is TRBV7-9, the J call TRBJ2-3, with D possibly matching TRBD2 (5 bases). The ends were cut back, 0 bases at V and 1 base at J, with 14 bases in the middle. This CDR3 has 17 residues. The germline CDR1 and CDR2 sequences are SEHNR and FQNEAQ (reference sequence). The CDR3: CASSLAGGLSRTDTQYF. CDR3 DNA: TGTGCCAGCAGCTTAGCGGGTGGACTTTCCCGCACAGATACGCAGTATTTT.

The V call is TRBV19, the J call TRBJ1-3; perhaps TRBD1 as D (6 bases). The CDR3 loop spans 15 amino acids. V dropped 5 bases and J dropped 0 bases, with 11 bases sitting between them. Germline loops: CDR1 LNHDA, CDR2 SQIVND (reference sequence). The CDR3 here is CASSPDRYSGNTIYF. The CDR3 bases are TGTGCCAGTAGTCCGGACAGATACTCTGGAAACACCATATATTTT.

This clone was counted only a few times. The chain carries TRBV27 and TRBJ1-1, with 8 bases identical to TRBD1. Looked up from germline, CDR1 is MNHEY and CDR2 is SMNVEV (reference sequence). The V segment lost 5 bases and the J segment 4 bases; nucleotides outside the gene matches: 6. The CDR3 is 14 amino acids. Written as DNA, the CDR3 is TGTGCCAGCAGTCCTCAGGGGGCCGGCACTGAAGCTTTCTTT. Translating gives CASSPQGAGTEAFF.

This clone has just a few counts. The chain combines TRBV7-9 with TRBJ1-1; TRBD1 matches at 9 bases. CDR3 length: 14 amino acids. Germline V gene data show CDR1 as SEHNR and CDR2 as FQNEAQ (reference sequence). Trimming cost V 7 bases and J 7 bases; bases outside gene matches: 10. In DNA, the CDR3 is TGTGCCAGCACCCCGGGACAGGGTATGGGTGAAGCTTTCTTT. Protein sequence: CASTPGQGMGEAFF.

Of note for this clone: The sample contains more than one DNA sequence encoding this CDR3. The rearrangement joins TRBV5-1 to TRBJ2-5, with no clear D. Germline V gives CDR1 SGHRS, CDR2 YFSETQ. This CDR3 has 12 residues. Trimming took off 0 bases at V and 5 bases at J, with 5 bases between the two ends. CDR3 region: CASSLGEETQYF. The DNA for the CDR3 is TGCGCCAGCAGCTTGGGAGAGGAGACCCAGTACTTC.

This chain links TRBV25-1 with TRBJ2-6; 7 bases map to TRBD1. V lost 8 bases, J lost 2 bases, and 9 bases stayed unmatched. This CDR3 spans 16 amino acids. CDR1 and CDR2 (germline): MGHDK, SYGVNS. The CDR3 loop is CASRQGNLPGANVLTF. The CDR3, as DNA: TGTGCCAGCCGACAGGGAAATCTCCCTGGGGCCAACGTCCTGACTTTC.

The genes are TRBV30 and TRBJ2-7; 11 bases fit TRBD2. The CDR3 loop spans 17 amino acids. CDR1 and CDR2 from the germline V gene are GTSNPN and SVGIG (reference sequence). Germline trimming cut 3 bases from V and 0 bases from J; bases unmatched to any gene: 10. The CDR3 loop reads CAWSSRGLAGGSYEQYF. The CDR3 nucleotides are TGTGCCTGGAGCTCTAGAGGGCTAGCGGGAGGCTCCTACGAGCAGTACTTC.

The J gene is TRBJ2-2, the V gene TRBV5-1, with D possibly matching TRBD1 (5 bases). Per the germline V gene, CDR1 is SGHRS and CDR2 is YFSETQ. The CDR3 covers 14 residues. V dropped 4 bases and J dropped 5 bases, with 12 bases sitting between them. The CDR3 DNA follows: TGCGCCAGCAGCCTGGACATTCCGACCGGGGAGCTGTTTTTT. Amino acid sequence: CASSLDIPTGELFF.

This rearrangement joins TRBV4-1 to TRBJ2-2, with 8 bases lining up with TRBD2. The V segment lost 11 bases and the J segment 7 bases; nucleotides outside the gene matches: 12. Germline V gene lookup returns CDR1 MGHRA and CDR2 YSYEKL. The CDR3 sequence is 14 residues long. CDR3 coding DNA: TGCGCCGGGGGTCGGGAGGGCCTTGTCGGGGAGCTGTTTTTT. Encoded protein: CAGGREGLVGELFF.

V is TRBV28 and J is TRBJ1-1; no firm D call. The V and J ends lost 3 bases and 8 bases respectively, with 16 bases between them. This CDR3 is built from 14 residues. Germline V gene sequence: CDR1 MDHEN, CDR2 SYDVKM. In DNA, the CDR3 is TGTGCCAGCAGTTTGATTACACCGCAGAGGGAAGCTTTCTTT. Amino acid sequence: CASSLITPQREAFF.